These 19 T cell receptor beta chains originate from one sample sequenced in a study of CDR3 diversity in severe acne. A single record per CDR3 protein comes from TCRdb applying MiXCR to the PCR reads. Among over 90,000 distinct CDR3 sequences listed, more than 45% were seen once. Specimen: blood. The source of these receptors is a male donor with acne.

This clonotype has a handful of counts. Because the CDR3's place on the DNA is in doubt, the DNA is left out and the CDR3 is given as listed by TCRdb. The rearrangement joins TRBV2 to TRBJ1-3. Counting both end residues, the CDR3 totals 24 amino acids. Germline V gene data show CDR1 as SNHLY and CDR2 as FYNNEI. The CDR3 sequence is CASSSRGESQPQHFGDGTRLSIYF.

This clonotype came up many times. The chain employs TRBV29-1 and TRBJ2-1; 7 positions agree with TRBD1. The CDR3 totals 13 residues. The trim removed 7 bases at V and 7 bases at J, leaving 10 bases unmatched. The germline V gene encodes CDR1 SQVTM and CDR2 ANQGSEA. The CDR3 DNA reads TGCAGCGCTCACCCAGGGACAGCTAATGAGCAGTTCTTC. It specifies CSAHPGTANEQFF.

This chain's CDR3 is CASRGTSGSTDTQYF. CDR3 nucleotide sequence: TGTGCCAGCCGCGGGACTAGCGGGAGCACAGATACGCAGTATTTT. The chain is built from TRBV6-1 and TRBJ2-3, with 12 nucleotides matching TRBD2. This CDR3 is 15 amino acids long. The germline gives CDR1 MNHNS, CDR2 SASEGT. Germline trimming cut 8 bases from V and 0 bases from J; bases unmatched to any gene: 3.

The chain carries TRBV9 and TRBJ1-2; 9 bases align to TRBD1. V gave up 5 bases and J gave up 5 bases; unmatched junction bases: 7. This CDR3 contains 14 residues. Germline CDR1 is SGDLS and CDR2 is YYNGEE. This CDR3 reads CASRTGTGKYGYTF. CDR3 DNA: TGTGCCAGCAGAACCGGGACAGGGAAGTATGGCTACACCTTC. Full variable domain (remainder filled in from reference TRBV9 and TRBJ1-2): DSGVTQTPKHLITATGQRVTLRCSPRSGDLSVYWYQQSLDQGLQFLIQYYNGEERAKGNILERFSAQQFPDLHSELNLSSLELGDSALYFCASRTGTGKYGYTFGSGTRLTVV.

This clonotype was counted between two and nine times. The J gene is TRBJ2-2, the V gene TRBV9, with 7 bases aligning to TRBD1. The length of the CDR3 is 16 residues. Looked up from germline, CDR1 is SGDLS and CDR2 is YYNGEE. V trimming: 3 bases; J trimming: 0 bases; junction bases outside the gene matches: 5. CDR3: CASSELGTANTGELFF. DNA for the CDR3: TGTGCCAGCAGCGAATTAGGGACAGCGAACACCGGGGAGCTGTTTTTT.

This clonotype was observed many times. The chain links TRBV2 to TRBJ1-2; tentatively, D is TRBD1 (5 bases). The V gene's germline CDR1 is SNHLY and CDR2 FYNNEI. The CDR3 is made up of 12 amino acids. Trimming cost V 8 bases and J 2 bases, with 9 bases left between them. CDR3 residues: CASGAENYGYTF. The CDR3 DNA reads TGTGCCAGCGGGGCAGAGAACTATGGCTACACCTTC.

This chain uses TRBV4-1 with TRBJ2-1, with D hard to call. In germline, CDR1 is MGHRA, CDR2 YSYEKL. Trimming took off 0 bases at V and 4 bases at J, with 16 bases between the two ends. The CDR3 loop spans 17 amino acids. The CDR3 here is CASSQDLGSPAYNEQFF. In DNA, the CDR3 is TGCGCCAGCAGCCAAGATTTGGGTAGCCCGGCTTACAATGAGCAGTTCTTC.

In this sample, this clonotype turned up many times. The V call is TRBV14, the J call TRBJ2-5; D ambiguous. V was cut by 2 bases and J by 11 bases, with 15 bases left in between. The CDR3 contains 13 residues. The V gene's germline CDR1 is SGHDN and CDR2 FVKESK. CDR3 DNA sequence: TGTGCCAGCAGCCAATCCTTCCCGGGTTCGCAGTACTTC. Translating gives CASSQSFPGSQYF.

V is TRBV7-9 and J is TRBJ2-7; 12 nucleotides agree with TRBD2. There are 19 residues in the CDR3. Germline CDR1 SEHNR, CDR2 FQNEAQ (reference sequence). The DNA for the CDR3 is TGTGCCAGCAGCTCAGTGGAGCTAGCGGGAGGGTCTAGGCCCTATGAGCAGTACGTC. This encodes CASSSVELAGGSRPYEQYV.

The chain couples TRBV19 to TRBJ1-5; 10 positions match TRBD1. The ends lost 5 bases at V and 10 bases at J; junction bases unmatched: 11. In germline, CDR1 is LNHDA, CDR2 SQIVND (reference sequence). The CDR3 loop spans 15 amino acids. The CDR3 DNA reads as TGTGCCAGTAGTGGTGGGACAGGGGCTTTCACCCCCCAGCATTTT. This encodes CASSGGTGAFTPQHF.

Regarding this clonotype: A much bigger clone sits one base away, suggesting this may be a read error. The chain links TRBV5-8 to TRBJ2-7; either TRBD1 or TRBD2 may fit D (5 bases each). Germline values: CDR1 SGHTS, CDR2 YDEGEE. The CDR3 is made up of 12 amino acids. CDR3 bases: TGTGCCGGCAGCCGGGACCTCTACGAGCAGTACTTC. Protein sequence: CAGSRDLYEQYF.

Concerning this clonotype: A much larger clone differs from this one at a single base, so this may be a read error. The rearrangement uses TRBV19 and TRBJ1-1; D gene unclear. The CDR3 has 15 residues. V was pared by 5 bases and J by 4 bases, with 17 bases between. Looked up from germline, CDR1 is LNHDA and CDR2 is SQIVND (reference sequence). The CDR3 protein is CASSPLPDGFTEAFF. CDR3 nucleotides: TGTGCCAGTAGTCCGCTACCTGACGGGTTCACTGAAGCTTTCTTT.

This sequence joins TRBV5-1 and TRBJ2-1; 16 bases map to TRBD2. Germline V CDR1 and CDR2: SGHRS, YFSETQ. The length of the CDR3 is 17 residues. V lost 7 bases and J lost 3; bases outside the gene matches: 7. The CDR3 DNA reads as TGCGCCAGCTCCGGGACTAGCGGGGGGGGGGGCTACAATGAGCAGTTCTTC. Translating it yields CASSGTSGGGGYNEQFF.

This clonotype has more than one count but fewer than ten. The CDR3, as DNA: TGCAGTGCATCAGACGGCGGGACAGTGTCGGGTCAGCCCCAGCATTTT. Residues: CSASDGGTVSGQPQHF. The chain links TRBV20-1 to TRBJ1-5; 7 nucleotides align to TRBD1. Germline V CDR1 and CDR2: DFQATT, SNEGSKA (reference sequence). This CDR3 is built from 16 residues. The V segment lost 6 bases and the J segment 6 bases; nucleotides outside the gene matches: 17.

As concerns this clonotype: A much larger clone differs from this one at a single base, so this may be a read error. V and J are TRBV7-9 and TRBJ2-2; D perhaps matches TRBD2 (6 bases). Germline CDR1 SEHNR, CDR2 FQNEAQ (reference sequence). CDR3 length equals 14 residues. CDR3 in amino acids: CASRLAEGTGELFF. In DNA, the CDR3 is TGTGCCAGCCGCTTAGCGGAGGGGACCGGGGAGCTGTTTTTT.

This clonotype was counted only a few times. Just one base apart from a much larger clone, this may be a read error. Without the conserved terminal phenylalanine or tryptophan, this CDR3 likely stems from a read error. V usage is TRBV2 and J usage is TRBJ1-2; D gene unclear. CDR1 is SNHLY, CDR2 FYNNEI, per germline. CDR3 length: 16 residues. Trimming removed 3 bases at V and 0 bases at J, with 14 bases between. The DNA for the CDR3 is TGTGCCAGCAGTGAGCTCAAGCCCCAAGCTAACTATGGCTACACCTCC. Translated: CASSELKPQANYGYTS.

This clonotype has ten or more counts. The chain has TRBV20-1 and TRBJ2-1; 11 nucleotides match TRBD2. V lost 6 bases and J lost 4; bases outside the gene matches: 5. Germline CDR1 is DFQATT and CDR2 is SNEGSKA (reference sequence). The CDR3 is 14 residues long. The CDR3 DNA reads as TGCAGTGCACGAACTAGCGGGAGATACAATGAGCAGTTCTTC. It codes for CSARTSGRYNEQFF.

In this sample, this clonotype turned up a few times. The gene calls are TRBV6-4 and TRBJ2-1; 10 nucleotides match TRBD2. V lost 3 bases and J lost 4; bases outside the gene matches: 6. CDR3 length equals 16 residues. CDR1 MRHNA and CDR2 SNTAGT come from the germline V gene. CDR3 DNA sequence: TGTGCCAGCAGTGAGAGGGCAGCGGGAGGGTACAATGAGCAGTTCTTC. Translating it yields CASSERAAGGYNEQFF.

The J gene is TRBJ1-5, the V gene TRBV7-9; D may be TRBD1 (5 bases). The CDR3 runs 16 residues. With 5 bases removed from V and 2 bases from J, the gap between germline ends came to 16 bases. Germline lookup yields CDR1 SEHNR and CDR2 FQNEAQ (reference sequence). The CDR3 DNA reads TGTGCCAGCAGCACGGGAAGCGGGGCGGGCAATCAGCCCCAGCATTTT. Translation gives CASSTGSGAGNQPQHF.